These T cell receptor beta chains were read from a single sample in a study of early T cells in non-severe SARS-CoV-2 infection. TCRdb called the 5' RACE reads again in MiXCR, with one record for every CDR3 protein. The repertoire has about 26,000 distinct CDR3 sequences, approximately 4% of them found once; the top ten carry 6.2%. The sequenced sample consisted of whole blood. The origin of the receptors is an adult who was a healthcare worker with PCR-confirmed SARS-CoV-2 infection or an uninfected control (not recorded which). Both conserved end residues are part of each CDR3. Each record gives: J gene, clone size, V gene, D gene, CDR3 DNA, CDR3 protein. D genes are given only for firm matches. A clone size is listed for some rows: how often the clone was seen (once, few, many), or a class if it is expanded.

J: TRBJ1-1; size: few; V: TRBV7-9; D: .; DNA: TGTGCCAGCAGCTTAGTGGGGGGACTCAGCACTGAAGCTTTCTTT; CDR3: CASSLVGGLSTEAFF
J: TRBJ2-3; size: many; V: TRBV6-5; D: TRBD2; DNA: TGTGCCAGCAGTTTCCCGGGACTAGCGGGAGGAAAAGATACGCAGTATTTT; CDR3: CASSFPGLAGGKDTQYF
J: TRBJ2-4; size: .; V: TRBV3-2; D: .; DNA: TGTGCCAGCAGCCAAGGGGGAATGCAGCTGAACATTCAGTACTTC; CDR3: CASSQGGMQLNIQYF
J: TRBJ1-4; size: .; V: TRBV29-1; D: TRBD1; DNA: TGCAGCGTTGGGGGGCTGACAGGGTTAAATGAAAAACTGTTTTTT; CDR3: CSVGGLTGLNEKLFF
J: TRBJ2-4; size: many; V: TRBV3-1; D: TRBD2; DNA: TGTGCCAGCAGCCCCGGACTAGCGGGAGACATAGCCAAAAACATTCAGTACTTC; CDR3: CASSPGLAGDIAKNIQYF
J: TRBJ2-3; size: .; V: TRBV5-4; D: TRBD2; DNA: TGTGCCAGCAGCTTGGGACTAGCGGGAGCCCCAGATACGCAGTATTTT; CDR3: CASSLGLAGAPDTQYF
J: TRBJ2-3; size: .; V: TRBV29-1; D: TRBD1; DNA: TGCAGCGGGGGACAGACAGATACGCAGTATTTT; CDR3: CSGGQTDTQYF
J: TRBJ2-1; size: many; V: TRBV7-6; D: TRBD1; DNA: TGTGCCAGCAGCCGGACGGGACAGCTTAACAATGAGCAGTTCTTC; CDR3: CASSRTGQLNNEQFF
J: TRBJ2-1; size: .; V: TRBV20-1; D: TRBD2; DNA: TGCAGTGCTAGAGCTCCGGGACTAGCGGTTTACAATGAGCAGTTCTTC; CDR3: CSARAPGLAVYNEQFF
J: TRBJ1-3; size: .; V: TRBV20-1; D: .; DNA: TGCAGTGCTAGACTACAGGGATCTGGAAACACCATATATTTT; CDR3: CSARLQGSGNTIYF
J: TRBJ2-1; size: many; V: TRBV18; D: .; DNA: TGTGCCAGCTCACCACCCCTGGCAGCGGGCAATGAGCAGTTCTTC; CDR3: CASSPPLAAGNEQFF
J: TRBJ1-4; size: many; V: TRBV29-1; D: TRBD1; DNA: TGCAGCGTTGGGAGACAGGGTGAAAAACTGTTTTTT; CDR3: CSVGRQGEKLFF
J: TRBJ2-3; size: many; V: TRBV11-2; D: TRBD2; DNA: TGTGCCAGCAGCTCGAATAGCGGGAGGGCTGATACGCAGTATTTT; CDR3: CASSSNSGRADTQYF
J: TRBJ2-1; size: many; V: TRBV20-1; D: .; DNA: TGCAGTGCTAGTCCCGGAGGGGCCTACAATGAGCAGTTCTTC; CDR3: CSASPGGAYNEQFF
J: TRBJ1-2; size: few; V: TRBV13; D: .; DNA: TGTGCCAGCAGCTTGAGTCCGAGAAACTATGGCTACACCTTC; CDR3: CASSLSPRNYGYTF
J: TRBJ2-1; size: .; V: TRBV12-3/TRBV12-4; D: .; DNA: TGTGCCAGCAGTCCCGGGGACGGGCCCTACAATGAGCAGTTCTTC; CDR3: CASSPGDGPYNEQFF
J: TRBJ2-7; size: many; V: TRBV6-1; D: TRBD2; DNA: TGTGCCAGCAGGACGGGGGGGACTAGCGTTCCTGCAAGGGAGCAGTACTTC; CDR3: CASRTGGTSVPAREQYF
J: TRBJ2-7; size: many; V: TRBV2; D: .; DNA: TGTGCCAGCAGCCTCGGACAGAGATACTACGAGCAGTACTTC; CDR3: CASSLGQRYYEQYF
J: TRBJ2-1; size: many; V: TRBV18; D: TRBD1; DNA: TGTGCCAGCTCGGACAGGGGTAATGAGCAGTTCTTC; CDR3: CASSDRGNEQFF
J: TRBJ1-1; size: many; V: TRBV7-8; D: .; DNA: TGTGCCAGCAGCTTAGGTGTAGGAGGGGAAGCTTTCTTT; CDR3: CASSLGVGGEAFF
J: TRBJ1-1; size: many; V: TRBV27; D: .; DNA: TGTGCCAGCAGTTTAATATGGGGCTCGAACACTGAAGCTTTCTTT; CDR3: CASSLIWGSNTEAFF
J: TRBJ1-1; size: medium-sized; V: TRBV4-3; D: .; DNA: TGCGCCAGCAGCCAAGATCGGGCAGGGGCGAACACTGAAGCTTTCTTT; CDR3: CASSQDRAGANTEAFF
J: TRBJ2-5; size: many; V: TRBV2; D: .; DNA: TGTGCCAGCACCCGAGACCGTCTAGCTGGGGAGACCCAGTACTTC; CDR3: CASTRDRLAGETQYF
J: TRBJ2-1; size: many; V: TRBV18; D: .; DNA: TGTGCCAGCTCACCACCGGTGGGAGTGGGTGAGCAGTTCTTC; CDR3: CASSPPVGVGEQFF
J: TRBJ2-1; size: .; V: TRBV9; D: TRBD2; DNA: TGTGCCAGCAGCGTAACTGGTAGCGGGAGGGCCGAGCAGTTCTTC; CDR3: CASSVTGSGRAEQFF
J: TRBJ1-2; size: many; V: TRBV11-2; D: .; DNA: TGTGCCAGCAGCCCGAGCCCTAACTATGGCTACACCTTC; CDR3: CASSPSPNYGYTF
J: TRBJ1-1; size: many; V: TRBV29-1; D: TRBD1; DNA: TGCAGCGTTGTAATAACAGGGGGCACTGAAGCTTTCTTT; CDR3: CSVVITGGTEAFF
J: TRBJ2-7; size: many; V: TRBV20-1; D: TRBD2; DNA: TGCAGTGCTAGAGATCCGCTAGCGGGAGGGCAGTACTTC; CDR3: CSARDPLAGGQYF
J: TRBJ2-2; size: many; V: TRBV7-9; D: TRBD2; DNA: TGTGCCAGCAGCCGCCCCGCGGGAGTGGGCACCGGGGAGCTGTTTTTT; CDR3: CASSRPAGVGTGELFF
J: TRBJ1-6; size: .; V: TRBV3-1; D: .; DNA: TGTGCCAGCAGCCTCGGACGGATTAATTCACCCCTCCACTTT; CDR3: CASSLGRINSPLHF
J: TRBJ2-3; size: many; V: TRBV7-3; D: .; DNA: TGTGCCAGCAGCCCGGACCCCACAGATACGCAGTATTTT; CDR3: CASSPDPTDTQYF
J: TRBJ2-1; size: .; V: TRBV19; D: TRBD2; DNA: TGTGCCAGTAGAGGACTAGCGGGAGGGCCAAAGTACAATGAGCAGTTCTTC; CDR3: CASRGLAGGPKYNEQFF
J: TRBJ2-3; size: many; V: TRBV25-1; D: .; DNA: TGTGCCAGCAGGCAACAGGAACTAGCTTGGTATTTT; CDR3: CASRQQELAWYF
J: TRBJ2-5; size: many; V: TRBV5-5; D: .; DNA: TGTGCCAGCAACCCCCCCGGGTACCAAGAGACCCAGTACTTC; CDR3: CASNPPGYQETQYF
J: TRBJ1-1; size: .; V: TRBV20-1; D: TRBD1; DNA: TGCAGTGCTATACGGGACAGGGGATGGGCTGAAGCTTTCTTT; CDR3: CSAIRDRGWAEAFF
J: TRBJ1-1; size: few; V: TRBV5-1; D: .; DNA: TGCGCCAGCAGCTGGGACGGGCTGGGGGAAGCTTTCTTT; CDR3: CASSWDGLGEAFF
J: TRBJ1-2; size: many; V: TRBV20-1; D: .; DNA: TGCAGTGCCCCATCTCTCGCACGGGGAGGCTGGTATGGCTACACCTTC; CDR3: CSAPSLARGGWYGYTF
J: TRBJ2-1; size: medium-sized; V: TRBV4-3; D: .; DNA: TGCGCCAGCAGCCAAGATGGCAAGGGGGCCTACAATGAGCAGTTCTTC; CDR3: CASSQDGKGAYNEQFF
J: TRBJ1-1; size: many; V: TRBV7-2; D: TRBD1; DNA: TGTGCCAGCAGCTTAGCGGGACAGTCTTACACTGAAGCTTTCTTT; CDR3: CASSLAGQSYTEAFF
J: TRBJ1-3; size: many; V: TRBV6-6; D: .; DNA: TGTGCCAGCACTCTTCGCTCGCGGGGAAACACCATATATTTT; CDR3: CASTLRSRGNTIYF
J: TRBJ1-1; size: many; V: TRBV29-1; D: TRBD1; DNA: TGCAGCGTTGGCCGAGGGGGCCGGAATACTGAAGCTTTCTTT; CDR3: CSVGRGGRNTEAFF
J: TRBJ1-1; size: many; V: TRBV7-3; D: TRBD1; DNA: TGTGCCAGCAGCTTATGGTCACCAGGACAGGCCGCGTGGGACACTGAAGCTTTCTTT; CDR3: CASSLWSPGQAAWDTEAFF
J: TRBJ2-1; size: few; V: TRBV3-1; D: .; DNA: TGTGCCAGCAGCCATACAGGGATGGGAGACAATGAGCAGTTCTTC; CDR3: CASSHTGMGDNEQFF
J: TRBJ1-2; size: few; V: TRBV15; D: TRBD1; DNA: TGTGCCACCAGCAGAGATGCCCAGGGGGGTGGCTACACCTTC; CDR3: CATSRDAQGGGYTF
J: TRBJ1-5; size: few; V: TRBV29-1; D: .; DNA: TGCAGCGTGTCGGGCCGCAATAGCAATCAGCCCCAGCATTTT; CDR3: CSVSGRNSNQPQHF
J: TRBJ1-2; size: many; V: TRBV29-1; D: .; DNA: TGCAGCGCCACCGTGAACTATGGCTACACCTTC; CDR3: CSATVNYGYTF
J: TRBJ2-3; size: many; V: TRBV11-2; D: .; DNA: TGTGCCAGCAGCTTAGATCTCAGCGTTCCCTTTCGTAGCACAGATACGCAGTATTTT; CDR3: CASSLDLSVPFRSTDTQYF
J: TRBJ2-5; size: few; V: TRBV29-1; D: .; DNA: TGCAGCGCCTCAGGGGGAGGAGAGACCCAGTACTTC; CDR3: CSASGGGETQYF
J: TRBJ2-4; size: many; V: TRBV5-6; D: .; DNA: TGTGCCAGCAGCTACTCACCTTTACTATCGACAGGACAGCTAGCCAAAAACATTCAGTACTTC; CDR3: CASSYSPLLSTGQLAKNIQYF
J: TRBJ2-7; size: .; V: TRBV20-1; D: .; DNA: TGCAGTGCTGGACAATTACGGGACCGATCCTACGAGCAGTACTTC; CDR3: CSAGQLRDRSYEQYF
J: TRBJ2-1; size: .; V: TRBV6-6; D: .; DNA: TGTGCCAGCACCCACTTGGATGAGCAGTTCTTC; CDR3: CASTHLDEQFF
J: TRBJ1-1; size: few; V: TRBV20-1; D: TRBD1; DNA: TGCAGTGCTCGACAGGGGTTAGCCACTGAAGCTTTCTTT; CDR3: CSARQGLATEAFF
J: TRBJ2-7; size: many; V: TRBV6-6; D: .; DNA: TGTGCCAGCAGACCACCAGGGTTCGCGCAGTACTTC; CDR3: CASRPPGFAQYF